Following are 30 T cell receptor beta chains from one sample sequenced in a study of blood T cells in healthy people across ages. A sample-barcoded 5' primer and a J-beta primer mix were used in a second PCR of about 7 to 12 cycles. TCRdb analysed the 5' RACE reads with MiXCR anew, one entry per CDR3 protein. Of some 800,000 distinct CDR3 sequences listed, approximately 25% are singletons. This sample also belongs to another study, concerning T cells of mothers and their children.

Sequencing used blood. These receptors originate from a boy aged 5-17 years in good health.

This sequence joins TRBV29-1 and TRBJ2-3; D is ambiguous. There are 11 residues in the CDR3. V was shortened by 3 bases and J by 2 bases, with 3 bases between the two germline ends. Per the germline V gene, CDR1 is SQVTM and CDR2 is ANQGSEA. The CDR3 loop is CSVDYTDTQYF. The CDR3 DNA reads TGCAGCGTTGACTACACAGATACGCAGTATTTT.

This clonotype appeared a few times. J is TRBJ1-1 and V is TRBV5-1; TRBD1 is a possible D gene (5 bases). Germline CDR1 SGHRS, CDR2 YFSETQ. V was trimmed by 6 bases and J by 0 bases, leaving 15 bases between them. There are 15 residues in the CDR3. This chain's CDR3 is CASTRTTNLNTEAFF. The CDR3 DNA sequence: TGCGCCAGCACCCGGACAACCAATCTGAACACTGAAGCTTTCTTT. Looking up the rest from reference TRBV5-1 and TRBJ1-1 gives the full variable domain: KAGVTQTPRYLIKTRGQQVTLSCSPISGHRSVSWYQQTPGQGLQFLFEYFSETQRNKGNFPGRFSGRQFSNSRSEMNVSTLELGDSALYLCASTRTTNLNTEAFFGQGTRLTVV.

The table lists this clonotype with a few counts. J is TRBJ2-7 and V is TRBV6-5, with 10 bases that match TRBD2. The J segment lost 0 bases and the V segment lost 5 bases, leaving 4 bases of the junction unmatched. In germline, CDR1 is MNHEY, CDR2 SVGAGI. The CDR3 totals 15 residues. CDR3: CASSPGLAVSYEQYF. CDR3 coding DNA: TGTGCCAGCAGTCCTGGACTAGCGGTCTCCTACGAGCAGTACTTC.

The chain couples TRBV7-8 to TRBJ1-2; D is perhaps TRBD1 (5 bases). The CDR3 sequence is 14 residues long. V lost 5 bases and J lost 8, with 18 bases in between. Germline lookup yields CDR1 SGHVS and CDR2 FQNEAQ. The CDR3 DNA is TGTGCCAGCAGCGAGGCCGGGACGACTAGGGGCTACACCTTC. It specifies CASSEAGTTRGYTF. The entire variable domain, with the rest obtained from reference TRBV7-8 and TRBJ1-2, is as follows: GAGVSQSPRYKVAKRGQDVALRCDPISGHVSLFWYQQALGQGPEFLTYFQNEAQLDKSGLPSDRFFAERPEGSVSTLKIQRTQQEDSAVYLCASSEAGTTRGYTFGSGTRLTVV.

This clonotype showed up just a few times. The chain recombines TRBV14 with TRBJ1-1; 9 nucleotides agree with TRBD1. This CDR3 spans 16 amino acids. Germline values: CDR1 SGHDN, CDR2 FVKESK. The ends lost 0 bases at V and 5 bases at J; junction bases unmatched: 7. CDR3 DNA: TGTGCCAGCAGCCAAGATCGCGGACAGGGGCGGACTGAAGCTTTCTTT. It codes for CASSQDRGQGRTEAFF.

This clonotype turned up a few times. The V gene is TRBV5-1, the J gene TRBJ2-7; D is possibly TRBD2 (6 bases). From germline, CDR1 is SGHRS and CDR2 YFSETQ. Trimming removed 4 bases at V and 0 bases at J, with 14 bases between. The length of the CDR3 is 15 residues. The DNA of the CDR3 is TGCGCCAGCAGCCGGGACTGGGGGACCTCCTACGAGCAGTACTTC. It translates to CASSRDWGTSYEQYF.

Here the CDR3 DNA reads TGTGCCAGCAGTAAAGGACGAAGCTATGGCTACACCTTC. Amino acids: CASSKGRSYGYTF. V usage is TRBV25-1 and J usage is TRBJ1-2; D is unclear. V was pared by 5 bases and J by 4 bases, with 11 bases between. The germline gives CDR1 MGHDK, CDR2 SYGVNS. This CDR3 region has 13 residues.

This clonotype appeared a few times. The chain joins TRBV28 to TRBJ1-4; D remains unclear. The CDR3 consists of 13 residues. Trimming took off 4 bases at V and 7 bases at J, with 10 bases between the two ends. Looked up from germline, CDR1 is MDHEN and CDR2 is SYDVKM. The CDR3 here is CASSSPGVEKLFF. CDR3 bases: TGTGCCAGCAGTTCTCCTGGGGTTGAAAAACTGTTTTTT.

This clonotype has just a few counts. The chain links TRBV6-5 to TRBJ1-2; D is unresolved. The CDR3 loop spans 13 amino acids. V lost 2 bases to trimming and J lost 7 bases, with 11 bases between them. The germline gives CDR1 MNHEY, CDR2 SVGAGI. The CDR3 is CASSYESGSGYTF. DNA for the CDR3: TGTGCCAGCAGTTACGAATCTGGGTCTGGCTACACCTTC.

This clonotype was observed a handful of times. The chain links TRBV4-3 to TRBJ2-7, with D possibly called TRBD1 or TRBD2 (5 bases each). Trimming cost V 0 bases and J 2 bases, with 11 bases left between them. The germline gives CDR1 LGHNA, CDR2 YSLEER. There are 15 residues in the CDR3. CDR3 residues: CASSQDIGATYEQYF. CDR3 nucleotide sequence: TGCGCCAGCAGCCAAGATATCGGGGCGACCTACGAGCAGTACTTC.

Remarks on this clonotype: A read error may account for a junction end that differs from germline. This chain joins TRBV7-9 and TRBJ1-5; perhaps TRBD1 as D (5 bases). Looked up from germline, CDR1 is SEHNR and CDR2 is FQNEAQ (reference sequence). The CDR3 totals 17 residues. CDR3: CAGSLWDDSLANQPQHF. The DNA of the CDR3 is TGTGCCGGCAGCTTATGGGACGACAGTCTCGCCAATCAGCCCCAGCATTTT. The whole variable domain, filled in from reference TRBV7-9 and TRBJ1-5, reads DTGVSQNPRHKITKRGQNVTFRCDPISEHNRLYWYRQTLGQGPEFLTYFQNEAQLEKSRLLSDRFSAERPKGSFSTLEIQRTEQGDSAMYLCAGSLWDDSLANQPQHFGDGTRLSIL.

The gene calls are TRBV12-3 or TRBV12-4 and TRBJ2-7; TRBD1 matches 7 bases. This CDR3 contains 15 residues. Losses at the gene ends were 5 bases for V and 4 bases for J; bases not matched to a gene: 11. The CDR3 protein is CASSRTGTATYEQYF. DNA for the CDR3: TGTGCCAGCAGTCGAACCGGGACAGCTACTTACGAGCAGTACTTC.

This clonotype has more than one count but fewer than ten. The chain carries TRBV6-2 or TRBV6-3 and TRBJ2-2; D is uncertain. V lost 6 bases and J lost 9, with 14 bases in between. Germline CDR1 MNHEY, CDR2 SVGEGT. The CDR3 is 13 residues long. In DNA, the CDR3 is TGTGCCAGCAGACAGCAGGACCCGCGGGAGCTGTTTTTT. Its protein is CASRQQDPRELFF.

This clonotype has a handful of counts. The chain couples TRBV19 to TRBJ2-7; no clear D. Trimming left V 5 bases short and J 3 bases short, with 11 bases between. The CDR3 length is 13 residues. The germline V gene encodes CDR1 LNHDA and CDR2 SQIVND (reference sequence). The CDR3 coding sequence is TGTGCCAGTAGTGCCGGACGGATCTACGAGCAGTACTTC. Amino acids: CASSAGRIYEQYF.

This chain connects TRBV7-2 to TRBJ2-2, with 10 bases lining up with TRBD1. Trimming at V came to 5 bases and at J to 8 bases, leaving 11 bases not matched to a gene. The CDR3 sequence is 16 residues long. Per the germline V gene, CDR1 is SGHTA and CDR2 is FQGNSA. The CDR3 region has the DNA TGTGCCAGCAGCCCAAGGGACAGGGGCGCCCAGGGGGAGCTGTTTTTT. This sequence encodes CASSPRDRGAQGELFF.

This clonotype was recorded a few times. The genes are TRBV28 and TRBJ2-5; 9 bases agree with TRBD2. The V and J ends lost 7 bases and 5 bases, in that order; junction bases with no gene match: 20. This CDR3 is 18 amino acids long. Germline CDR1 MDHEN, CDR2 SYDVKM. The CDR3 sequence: CASTPIIGTQSGGETQYF. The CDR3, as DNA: TGTGCCAGCACCCCTATTATTGGGACCCAAAGCGGGGGGGAGACCCAGTACTTC. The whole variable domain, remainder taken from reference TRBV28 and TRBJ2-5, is DVKVTQSSRYLVKRTGEKVFLECVQDMDHENMFWYRQDPGLGLRLIYFSYDVKMKEKGDIPEGYSVSREKKERFSLILESASTNQTSMYLCASTPIIGTQSGGETQYFGPGTRLLVL.

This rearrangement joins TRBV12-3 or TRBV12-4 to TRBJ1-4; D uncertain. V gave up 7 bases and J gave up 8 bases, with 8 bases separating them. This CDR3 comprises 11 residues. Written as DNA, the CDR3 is TGTGCCAGCACCTTGGACGAAAAACTGTTTTTT. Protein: CASTLDEKLFF.

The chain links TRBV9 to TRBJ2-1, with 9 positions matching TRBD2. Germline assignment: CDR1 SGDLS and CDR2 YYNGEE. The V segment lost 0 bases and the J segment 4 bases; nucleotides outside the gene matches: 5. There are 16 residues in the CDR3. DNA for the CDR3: TGTGCCAGCAGCGTAGACCCTAGCGGGAAATACAATGAGCAGTTCTTC. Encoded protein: CASSVDPSGKYNEQFF.

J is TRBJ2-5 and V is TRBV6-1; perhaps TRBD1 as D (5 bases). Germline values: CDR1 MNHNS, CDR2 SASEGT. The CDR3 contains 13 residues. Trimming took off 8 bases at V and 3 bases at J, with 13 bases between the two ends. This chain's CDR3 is CASGRQTKETQYF. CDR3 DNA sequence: TGTGCCAGCGGCCGACAGACGAAAGAGACCCAGTACTTC.

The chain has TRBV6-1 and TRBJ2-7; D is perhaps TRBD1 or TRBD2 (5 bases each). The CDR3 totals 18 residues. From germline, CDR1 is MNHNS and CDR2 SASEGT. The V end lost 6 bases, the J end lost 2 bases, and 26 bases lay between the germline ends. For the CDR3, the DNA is TGTGCCAGCAGGAGGACCGGGACCGAACTGGGAATGGCCTACGAGCAGTACTTC. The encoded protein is CASRRTGTELGMAYEQYF.

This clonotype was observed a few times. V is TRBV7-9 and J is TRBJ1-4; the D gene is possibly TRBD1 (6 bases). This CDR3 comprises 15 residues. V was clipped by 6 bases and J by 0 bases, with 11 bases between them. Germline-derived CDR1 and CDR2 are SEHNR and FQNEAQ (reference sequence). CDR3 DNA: TGTGCCAGCAGTCAAGGACAGTCAACTAATGAAAAACTGTTTTTT. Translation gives CASSQGQSTNEKLFF.

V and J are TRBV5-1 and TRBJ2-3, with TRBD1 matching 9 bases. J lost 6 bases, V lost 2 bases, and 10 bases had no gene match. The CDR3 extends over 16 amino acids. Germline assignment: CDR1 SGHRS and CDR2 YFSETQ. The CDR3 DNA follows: TGCGCCAGCAGCTTTATTAGGACAGGGGATCTGGATACGCAGTATTTT. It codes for CASSFIRTGDLDTQYF. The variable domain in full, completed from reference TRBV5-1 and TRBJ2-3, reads KAGVTQTPRYLIKTRGQQVTLSCSPISGHRSVSWYQQTPGQGLQFLFEYFSETQRNKGNFPGRFSGRQFSNSRSEMNVSTLELGDSALYLCASSFIRTGDLDTQYFGPGTRLTVL.

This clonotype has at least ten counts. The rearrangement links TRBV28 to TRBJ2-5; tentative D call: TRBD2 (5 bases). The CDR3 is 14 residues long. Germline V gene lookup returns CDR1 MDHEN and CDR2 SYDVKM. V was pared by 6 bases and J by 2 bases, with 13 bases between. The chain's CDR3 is CASSSGLIQETQYF. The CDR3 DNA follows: TGTGCCAGCAGCTCTGGACTGATACAAGAGACCCAGTACTTC.

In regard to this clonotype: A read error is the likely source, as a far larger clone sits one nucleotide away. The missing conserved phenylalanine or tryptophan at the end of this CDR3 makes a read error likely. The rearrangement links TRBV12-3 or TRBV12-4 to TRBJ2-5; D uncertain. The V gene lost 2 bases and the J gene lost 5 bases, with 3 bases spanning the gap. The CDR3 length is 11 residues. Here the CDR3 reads CASSLRETQYL. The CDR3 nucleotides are TGTGCCAGCAGTTTAAGGGAGACCCAGTACCTC.

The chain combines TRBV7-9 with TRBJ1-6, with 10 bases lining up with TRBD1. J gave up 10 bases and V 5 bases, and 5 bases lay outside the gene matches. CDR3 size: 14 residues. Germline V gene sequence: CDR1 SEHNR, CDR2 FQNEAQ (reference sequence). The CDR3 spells CASSDRGRGSPLHF. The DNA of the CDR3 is TGTGCCAGCAGCGACAGGGGGCGAGGGTCACCCCTCCACTTT. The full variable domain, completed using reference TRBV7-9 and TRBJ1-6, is DTGVSQNPRHKITKRGQNVTFRCDPISEHNRLYWYRQTLGQGPEFLTYFQNEAQLEKSRLLSDRFSAERPKGSFSTLEIQRTEQGDSAMYLCASSDRGRGSPLHFGNGTRLTVT.

The CDR3 region has the DNA TGCAGTGCTAGACCCCGGGAGACGAACGAGCAGTACTTC. Its protein is CSARPRETNEQYF. The rearrangement joins TRBV20-1 to TRBJ2-7, with D possibly TRBD2 on 6 matching bases. The CDR3 runs to 13 residues. V was pared by 2 bases and J by 5 bases, with 13 bases between. Germline CDR1 reads DFQATT; CDR2 reads SNEGSKA (reference sequence).

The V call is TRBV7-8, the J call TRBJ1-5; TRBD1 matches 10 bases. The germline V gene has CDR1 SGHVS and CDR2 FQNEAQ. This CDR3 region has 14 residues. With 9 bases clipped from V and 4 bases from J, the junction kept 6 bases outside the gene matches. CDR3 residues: CASQKDRGNQPQHF. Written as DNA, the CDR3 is TGTGCCAGTCAAAAGGACAGGGGGAATCAGCCCCAGCATTTT.

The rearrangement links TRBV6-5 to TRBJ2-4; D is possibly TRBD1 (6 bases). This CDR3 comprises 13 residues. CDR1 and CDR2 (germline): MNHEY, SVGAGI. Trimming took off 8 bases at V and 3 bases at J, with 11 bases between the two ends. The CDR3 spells CASAAGDKNIQYF. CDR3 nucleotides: TGTGCCAGCGCCGCAGGGGACAAAAACATTCAGTACTTC.

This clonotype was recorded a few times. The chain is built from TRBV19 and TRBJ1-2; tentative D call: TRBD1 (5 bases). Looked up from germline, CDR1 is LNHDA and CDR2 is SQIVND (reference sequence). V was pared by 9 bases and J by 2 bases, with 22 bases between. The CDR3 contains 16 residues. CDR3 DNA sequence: TGTGCCAGCCTTAGACTCGGGACGGCAACCAACTATGGCTACACCTTC. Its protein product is CASLRLGTATNYGYTF.

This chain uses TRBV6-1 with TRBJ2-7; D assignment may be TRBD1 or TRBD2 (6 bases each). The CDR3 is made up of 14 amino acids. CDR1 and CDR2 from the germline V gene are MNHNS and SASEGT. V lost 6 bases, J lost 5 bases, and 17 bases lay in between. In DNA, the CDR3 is TGTGCCAGCAGGGGGGGTGGGGGCTTCGACGAGCAGTACTTC. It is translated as CASRGGGGFDEQYF.